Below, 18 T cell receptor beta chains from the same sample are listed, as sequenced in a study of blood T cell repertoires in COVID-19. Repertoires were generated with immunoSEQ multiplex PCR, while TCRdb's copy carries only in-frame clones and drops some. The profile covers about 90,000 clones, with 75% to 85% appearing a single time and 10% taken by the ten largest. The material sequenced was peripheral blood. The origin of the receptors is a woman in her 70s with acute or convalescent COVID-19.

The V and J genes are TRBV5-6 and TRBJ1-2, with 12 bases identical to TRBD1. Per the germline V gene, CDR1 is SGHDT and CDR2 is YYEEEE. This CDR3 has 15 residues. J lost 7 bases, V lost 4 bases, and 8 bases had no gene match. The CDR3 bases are TGTGCCAGCAGCCCGAGGGGGACAGGGGGCATTGGCTACACCTTC. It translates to CASSPRGTGGIGYTF.

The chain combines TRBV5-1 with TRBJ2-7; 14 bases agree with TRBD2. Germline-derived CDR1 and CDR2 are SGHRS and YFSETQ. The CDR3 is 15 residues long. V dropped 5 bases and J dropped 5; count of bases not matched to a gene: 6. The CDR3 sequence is CASSSGLAGENEQYF. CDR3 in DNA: TGCGCCAGCAGTTCGGGACTAGCGGGAGAAAACGAGCAGTACTTC.

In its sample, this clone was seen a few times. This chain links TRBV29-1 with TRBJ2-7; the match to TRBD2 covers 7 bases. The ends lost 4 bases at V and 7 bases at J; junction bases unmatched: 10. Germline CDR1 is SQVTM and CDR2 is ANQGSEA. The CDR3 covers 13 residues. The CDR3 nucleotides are TGCAGCGTTGGATTCCAGGTGGGGGGGGAGCAGTACTTC. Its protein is CSVGFQVGGEQYF.

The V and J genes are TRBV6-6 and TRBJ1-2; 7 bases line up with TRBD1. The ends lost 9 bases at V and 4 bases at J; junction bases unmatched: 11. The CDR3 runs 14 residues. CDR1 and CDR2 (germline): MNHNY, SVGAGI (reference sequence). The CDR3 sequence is CASRNRGVLYGYTF. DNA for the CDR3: TGTGCCAGTCGGAACAGGGGCGTCCTCTATGGCTACACCTTC.

As DNA, the CDR3 is TGTGCCTGGAACCCCGGGCAGGGCGCAACTAATGAAAAACTGTTTTTT. This codes for CAWNPGQGATNEKLFF. The gene calls are TRBV30 and TRBJ1-4; D may be TRBD1 (5 bases). CDR3 length: 16 residues. The germline V and J ends were trimmed by 4 bases and 0 bases, with 15 bases remaining between them. Germline CDR1 is GTSNPN and CDR2 is SVGIG (reference sequence).

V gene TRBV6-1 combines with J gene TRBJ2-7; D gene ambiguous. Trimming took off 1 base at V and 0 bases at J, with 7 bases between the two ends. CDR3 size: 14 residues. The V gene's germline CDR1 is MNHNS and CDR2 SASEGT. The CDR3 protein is CASSEVQTSYEQYF. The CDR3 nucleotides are TGTGCCAGCAGTGAAGTACAGACCTCCTACGAGCAGTACTTC.

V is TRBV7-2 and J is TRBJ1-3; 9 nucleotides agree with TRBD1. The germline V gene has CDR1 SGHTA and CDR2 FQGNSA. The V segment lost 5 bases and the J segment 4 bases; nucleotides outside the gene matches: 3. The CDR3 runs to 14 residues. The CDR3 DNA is TGTGCCAGCAGCCCACAGGGGGCGGGAAACACCATATATTTT. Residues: CASSPQGAGNTIYF.

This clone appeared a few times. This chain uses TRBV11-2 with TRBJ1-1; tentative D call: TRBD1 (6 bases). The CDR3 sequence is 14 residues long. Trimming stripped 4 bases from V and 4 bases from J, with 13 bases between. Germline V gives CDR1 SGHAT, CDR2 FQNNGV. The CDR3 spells CASSSGAILTEAFF. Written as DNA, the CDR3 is TGTGCCAGCAGCTCAGGGGCTATCCTCACTGAAGCTTTCTTT.

In DNA, the CDR3 is TGCAGCGTGGTGGGGACAGGGGGACCCTACGAGCAGTACTTC. Protein: CSVVGTGGPYEQYF. V usage is TRBV29-1 and J usage is TRBJ2-7, with 11 bases fitting TRBD1. The trim removed 6 bases at V and 2 bases at J, leaving 6 bases unmatched. This CDR3 spans 14 amino acids. Germline V CDR1 and CDR2: SQVTM, ANQGSEA.

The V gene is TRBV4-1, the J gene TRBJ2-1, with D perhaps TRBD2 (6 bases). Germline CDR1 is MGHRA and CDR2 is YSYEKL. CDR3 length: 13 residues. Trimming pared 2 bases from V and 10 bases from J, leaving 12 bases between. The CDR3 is CASSQWGEEEQFF. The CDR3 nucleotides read TGCGCCAGCAGCCAATGGGGGGAGGAGGAGCAGTTCTTC.

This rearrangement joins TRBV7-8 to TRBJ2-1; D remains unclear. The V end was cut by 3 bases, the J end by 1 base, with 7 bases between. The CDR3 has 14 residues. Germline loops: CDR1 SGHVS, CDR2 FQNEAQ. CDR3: CASSFDLSYNEQFF. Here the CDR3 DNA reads TGTGCCAGCAGCTTCGACTTATCCTACAATGAGCAGTTCTTC.

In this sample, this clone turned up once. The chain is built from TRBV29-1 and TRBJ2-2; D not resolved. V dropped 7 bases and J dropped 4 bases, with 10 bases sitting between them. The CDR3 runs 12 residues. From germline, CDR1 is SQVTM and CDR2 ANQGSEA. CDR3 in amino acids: CSGSPVTGELFF. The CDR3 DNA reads TGCAGCGGGTCTCCGGTCACCGGGGAGCTGTTTTTT.

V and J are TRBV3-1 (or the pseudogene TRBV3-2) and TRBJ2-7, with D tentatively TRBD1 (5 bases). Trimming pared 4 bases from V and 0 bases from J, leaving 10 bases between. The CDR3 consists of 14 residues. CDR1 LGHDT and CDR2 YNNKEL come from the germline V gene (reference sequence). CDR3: CASSRTPSSYEQYF. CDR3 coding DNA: TGTGCCAGCAGCCGGACACCAAGCTCCTACGAGCAGTACTTC.

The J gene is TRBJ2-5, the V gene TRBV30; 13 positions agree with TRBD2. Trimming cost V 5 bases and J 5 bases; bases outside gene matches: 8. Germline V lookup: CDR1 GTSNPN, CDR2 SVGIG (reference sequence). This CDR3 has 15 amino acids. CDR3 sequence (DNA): TGTGCCTGGCTTCGACTAGCGGGAGGAGGGGAGACCCAGTACTTC. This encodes CAWLRLAGGGETQYF.

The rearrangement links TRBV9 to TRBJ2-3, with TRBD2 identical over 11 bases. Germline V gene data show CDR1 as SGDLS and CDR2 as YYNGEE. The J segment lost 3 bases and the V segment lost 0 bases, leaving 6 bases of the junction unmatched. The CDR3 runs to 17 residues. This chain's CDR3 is CASSVATSSGGTDTQYF. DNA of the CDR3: TGTGCCAGCAGCGTAGCTACCTCTAGCGGGGGGACAGATACGCAGTATTTT.

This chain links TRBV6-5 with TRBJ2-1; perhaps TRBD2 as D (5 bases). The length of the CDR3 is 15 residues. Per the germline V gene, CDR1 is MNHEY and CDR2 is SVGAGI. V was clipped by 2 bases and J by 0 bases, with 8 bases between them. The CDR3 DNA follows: TGTGCCAGCAGTTACGTGCTAGCCTCCTACAATGAGCAGTTCTTC. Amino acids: CASSYVLASYNEQFF.

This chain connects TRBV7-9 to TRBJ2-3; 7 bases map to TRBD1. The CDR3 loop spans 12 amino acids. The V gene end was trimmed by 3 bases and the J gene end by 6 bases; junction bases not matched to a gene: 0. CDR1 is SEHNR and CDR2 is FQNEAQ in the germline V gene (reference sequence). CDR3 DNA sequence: TGTGCCAGCAGCTTCAGGGGGGATACGCAGTATTTT. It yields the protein CASSFRGDTQYF. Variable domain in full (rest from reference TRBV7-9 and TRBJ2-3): DTGVSQNPRHKITKRGQNVTFRCDPISEHNRLYWYRQTLGQGPEFLTYFQNEAQLEKSRLLSDRFSAERPKGSFSTLEIQRTEQGDSAMYLCASSFRGDTQYFGPGTRLTVL.

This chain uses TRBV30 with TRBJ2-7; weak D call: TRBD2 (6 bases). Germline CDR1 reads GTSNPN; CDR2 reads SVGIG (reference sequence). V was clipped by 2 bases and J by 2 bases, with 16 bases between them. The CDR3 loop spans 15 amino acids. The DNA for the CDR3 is TGTGCCTGGAGTCCCAGGGTGGGACTTACCTACGAGCAGTACTTC. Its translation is CAWSPRVGLTYEQYF.